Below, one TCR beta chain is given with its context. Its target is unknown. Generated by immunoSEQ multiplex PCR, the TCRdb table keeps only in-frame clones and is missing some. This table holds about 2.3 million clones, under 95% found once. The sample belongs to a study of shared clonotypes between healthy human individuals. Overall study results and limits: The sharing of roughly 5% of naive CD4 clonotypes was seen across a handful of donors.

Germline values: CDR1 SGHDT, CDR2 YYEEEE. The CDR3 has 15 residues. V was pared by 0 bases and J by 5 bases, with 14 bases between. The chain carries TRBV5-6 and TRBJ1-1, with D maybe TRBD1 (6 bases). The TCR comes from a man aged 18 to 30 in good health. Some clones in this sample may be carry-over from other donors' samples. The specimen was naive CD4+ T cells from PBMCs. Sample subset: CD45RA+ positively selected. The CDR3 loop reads CASSLGPTQGTEAFF. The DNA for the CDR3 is TGTGCCAGCAGCTTGGGTCCCACTCAGGGGACTGAAGCTTTCTTT.